A single sample is the source of the 6 T cell receptor beta chains below, sequenced in a study of cytomegalovirus exposure and HLA in healthy donors. PCR amplification relied on 60 Vbeta primers (plus 13 Jbeta primers). This table comes from immunoSEQ multiplex PCR, and its TCRdb copy is limited to in-frame clones, with some not included. The sample lists about 180,000 clones; 80% to 85% were seen once. Material: PBMCs. These receptors were collected from a boy between 2 and 10 years old in good health and CMV-seronegative.

This clone turned up a few times. The V call is TRBV14, the J call TRBJ2-7, with 10 bases matching TRBD1. The junction had 12 bases not matched to a gene; V was cut back by 3 bases and J by 7 bases. Per the germline V gene, CDR1 is SGHDN and CDR2 is FVKESK. CDR3 size: 16 residues. CDR3 sequence (DNA): TGTGCCAGCAGCCACCCAGGGACAGGGGCTTTCTGGGAGCAGTACTTC. Protein sequence: CASSHPGTGAFWEQYF.

V is TRBV4-2 and J is TRBJ2-1; 8 nucleotides line up with TRBD1. The trim removed 7 bases at V and 8 bases at J, leaving 7 bases unmatched. The V gene's germline CDR1 is LGHNA and CDR2 YNFKEQ. This CDR3 has 13 residues. CDR3 sequence (DNA): TGTGCCAGCAAGCCACCAGGGGGCGATGAGCAGTTCTTC. This sequence encodes CASKPPGGDEQFF.

This chain uses TRBV7-6 with TRBJ2-7; 7 nucleotides line up with TRBD1. The CDR3 is made up of 17 amino acids. Losses at the gene ends were 4 bases for V and 3 bases for J; bases not matched to a gene: 15. The V gene's germline CDR1 is SGHVS and CDR2 FNYEAQ. The CDR3 loop is CASSSTLDRALFYEQYF. The CDR3 DNA is TGTGCCAGCAGCTCTACCCTCGACAGGGCGCTCTTCTACGAGCAGTACTTC.

The gene calls are TRBV7-2 and TRBJ1-2, with 9 bases lining up with TRBD1. This CDR3 region has 17 residues. Germline CDR1 is SGHTA and CDR2 is FQGNSA. The V segment lost 4 bases and the J segment 4 bases; nucleotides outside the gene matches: 13. CDR3 nucleotide sequence: TGTGCCAGCAGCTCTCCGGCCCGGGACAGGGTACTCTATGGCTACACCTTC. This gives the protein CASSSPARDRVLYGYTF.

The chain recombines TRBV9 with TRBJ1-4, with 7 positions matching TRBD1. The V segment lost 2 bases and the J segment 3 bases; nucleotides outside the gene matches: 1. Germline V gene data show CDR1 as SGDLS and CDR2 as YYNGEE. The length of the CDR3 is 14 residues. The CDR3 DNA sequence: TGTGCCAGCAGCGTGACAGGGCCTAATGAAAAACTGTTTTTT. Its protein is CASSVTGPNEKLFF.

The J gene is TRBJ1-5, the V gene TRBV28; D may be TRBD1 (6 bases). This CDR3 has 15 amino acids. Trimming stripped 6 bases from V and 2 bases from J, with 14 bases between. Germline V CDR1 and CDR2: MDHEN, SYDVKM. This CDR3 reads CASSLDRRGNQPQHF. The DNA of the CDR3 is TGTGCCAGCAGCCTCGACAGGCGGGGCAATCAGCCCCAGCATTTT.